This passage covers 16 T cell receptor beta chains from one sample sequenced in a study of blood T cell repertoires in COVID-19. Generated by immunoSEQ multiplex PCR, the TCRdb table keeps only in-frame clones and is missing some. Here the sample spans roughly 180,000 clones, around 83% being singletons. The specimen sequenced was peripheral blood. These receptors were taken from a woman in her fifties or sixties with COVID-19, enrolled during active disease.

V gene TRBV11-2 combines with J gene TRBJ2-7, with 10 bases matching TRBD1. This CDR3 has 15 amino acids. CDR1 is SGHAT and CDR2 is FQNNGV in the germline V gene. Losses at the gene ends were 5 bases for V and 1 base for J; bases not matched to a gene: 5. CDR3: CASSPGQGGSYEQYF. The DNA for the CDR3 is TGTGCCAGCAGCCCCGGACAGGGGGGTTCCTACGAGCAGTACTTC.

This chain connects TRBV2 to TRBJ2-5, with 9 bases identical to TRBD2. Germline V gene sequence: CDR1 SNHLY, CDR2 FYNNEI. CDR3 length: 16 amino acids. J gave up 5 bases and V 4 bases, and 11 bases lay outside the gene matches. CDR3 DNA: TGTGCCAGCAGTGCCACCACGGCGGGGGGGCTTGAGACCCAGTACTTC. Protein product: CASSATTAGGLETQYF.

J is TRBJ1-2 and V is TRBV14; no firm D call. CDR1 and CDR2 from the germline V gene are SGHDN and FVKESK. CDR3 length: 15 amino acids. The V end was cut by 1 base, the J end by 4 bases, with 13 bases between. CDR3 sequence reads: CASSQVNEIIYGYTF. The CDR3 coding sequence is TGTGCCAGCAGCCAAGTCAACGAGATAATCTATGGCTACACCTTC.

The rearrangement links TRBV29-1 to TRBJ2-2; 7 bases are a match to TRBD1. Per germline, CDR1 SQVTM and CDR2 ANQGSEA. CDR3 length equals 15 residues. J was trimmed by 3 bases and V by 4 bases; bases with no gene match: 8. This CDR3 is CSVAGDRVDTGELFF. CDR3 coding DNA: TGCAGCGTTGCAGGTGACAGGGTCGACACCGGGGAGCTGTTTTTT.

The CDR3 is CASSFAGTGSYGYTF. CDR3 DNA: TGTGCCAGCAGCTTTGCCGGGACAGGGAGCTATGGCTACACCTTC. The chain links TRBV7-9 to TRBJ1-2; 9 bases are a match to TRBD1. Germline CDR1 is SEHNR and CDR2 is FQNEAQ (reference sequence). This CDR3 is built from 15 residues. V shed 3 bases, J shed 4 bases, and the junction held 6 bases outside the gene matches. Full variable domain (rest looked up from reference TRBV7-9 and TRBJ1-2): DTGVSQNPRHKITKRGQNVTFRCDPISEHNRLYWYRQTLGQGPEFLTYFQNEAQLEKSRLLSDRFSAERPKGSFSTLEIQRTEQGDSAMYLCASSFAGTGSYGYTFGSGTRLTVV.

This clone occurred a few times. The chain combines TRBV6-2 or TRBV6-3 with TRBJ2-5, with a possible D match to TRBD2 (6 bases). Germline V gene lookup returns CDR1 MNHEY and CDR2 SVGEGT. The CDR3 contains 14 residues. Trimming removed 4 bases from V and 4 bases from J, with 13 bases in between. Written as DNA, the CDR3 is TGTGCCAGCAGTTTCGGACTAACGGGAGAGACCCAGTACTTC. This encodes CASSFGLTGETQYF.

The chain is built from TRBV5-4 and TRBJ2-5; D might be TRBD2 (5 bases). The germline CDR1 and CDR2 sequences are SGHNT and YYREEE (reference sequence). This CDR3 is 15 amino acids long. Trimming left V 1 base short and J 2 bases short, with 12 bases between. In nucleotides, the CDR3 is TGTGCCAGCAGCTTGTTGAAGGACTCTCAAGAGACCCAGTACTTC. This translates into CASSLLKDSQETQYF.

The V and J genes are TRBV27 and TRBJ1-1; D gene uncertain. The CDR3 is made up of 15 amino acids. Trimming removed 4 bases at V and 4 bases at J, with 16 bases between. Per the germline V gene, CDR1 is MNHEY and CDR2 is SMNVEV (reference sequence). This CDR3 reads CASSSTRRFSTEAFF. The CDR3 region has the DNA TGTGCCAGCAGTTCTACCCGGAGGTTCTCCACTGAAGCTTTCTTT.

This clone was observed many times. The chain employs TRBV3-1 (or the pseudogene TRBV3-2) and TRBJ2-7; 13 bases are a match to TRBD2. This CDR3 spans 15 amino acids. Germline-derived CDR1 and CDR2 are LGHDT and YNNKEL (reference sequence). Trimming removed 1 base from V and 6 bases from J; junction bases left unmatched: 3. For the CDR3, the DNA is TGTGCCAGCAGCCAAGTCACTAGCGGGGGGGGCGAGCAGTACTTC. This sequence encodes CASSQVTSGGGEQYF.

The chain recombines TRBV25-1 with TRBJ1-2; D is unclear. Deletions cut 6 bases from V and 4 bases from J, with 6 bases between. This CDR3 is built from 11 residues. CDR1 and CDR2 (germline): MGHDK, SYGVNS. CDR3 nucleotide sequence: TGTGCCAGCAGCCCTGTCTATGGCTACACCTTC. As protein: CASSPVYGYTF.

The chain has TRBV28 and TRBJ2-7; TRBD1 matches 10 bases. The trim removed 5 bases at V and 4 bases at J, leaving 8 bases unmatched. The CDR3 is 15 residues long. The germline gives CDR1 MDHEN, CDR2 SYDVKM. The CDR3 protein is CASSETGTGVYEQYF. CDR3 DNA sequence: TGTGCCAGCAGTGAGACCGGGACAGGGGTATACGAGCAGTACTTC. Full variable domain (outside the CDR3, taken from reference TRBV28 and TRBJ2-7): DVKVTQSSRYLVKRTGEKVFLECVQDMDHENMFWYRQDPGLGLRLIYFSYDVKMKEKGDIPEGYSVSREKKERFSLILESASTNQTSMYLCASSETGTGVYEQYFGPGTRLTVT.

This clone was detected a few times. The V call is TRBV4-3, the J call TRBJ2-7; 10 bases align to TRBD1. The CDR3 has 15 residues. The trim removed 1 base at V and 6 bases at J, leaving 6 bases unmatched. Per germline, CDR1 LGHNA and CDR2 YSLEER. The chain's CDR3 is CASSQGAGTGAEQYF. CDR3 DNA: TGCGCCAGCAGCCAAGGGGCCGGGACAGGGGCCGAGCAGTACTTC.

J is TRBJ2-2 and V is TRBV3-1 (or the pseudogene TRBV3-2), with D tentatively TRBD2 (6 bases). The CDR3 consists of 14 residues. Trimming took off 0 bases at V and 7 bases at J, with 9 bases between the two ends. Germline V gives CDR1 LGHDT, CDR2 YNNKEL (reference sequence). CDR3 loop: CASSQELGGGELFF. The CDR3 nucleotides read TGTGCCAGCAGCCAAGAGTTGGGGGGCGGGGAGCTGTTTTTT.

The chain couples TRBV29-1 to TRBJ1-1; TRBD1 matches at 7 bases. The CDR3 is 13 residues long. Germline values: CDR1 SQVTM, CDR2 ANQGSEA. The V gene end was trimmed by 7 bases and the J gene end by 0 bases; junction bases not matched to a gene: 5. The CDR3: CSAGTAVNTEAFF. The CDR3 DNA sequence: TGCAGCGCCGGGACAGCAGTGAACACTGAAGCTTTCTTT.

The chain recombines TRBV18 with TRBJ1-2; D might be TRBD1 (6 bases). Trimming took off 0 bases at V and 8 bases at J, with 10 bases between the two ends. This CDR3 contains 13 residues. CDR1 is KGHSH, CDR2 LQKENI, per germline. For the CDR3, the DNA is TGTGCCAGCTCACCACCAGGGGGAGCAGGCTACACCTTC. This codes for CASSPPGGAGYTF.

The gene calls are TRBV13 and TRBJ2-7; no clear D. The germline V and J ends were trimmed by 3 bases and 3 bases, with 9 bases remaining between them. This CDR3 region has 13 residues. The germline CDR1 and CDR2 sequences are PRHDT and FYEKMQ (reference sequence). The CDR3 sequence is CASSFWQNYEQYF. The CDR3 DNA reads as TGTGCCAGCAGCTTTTGGCAGAACTACGAGCAGTACTTC.